These 20 T cell receptor beta chains were sequenced from one sample in a study of T cells expressing NK-cell markers. Using the 5' RACE reads, TCRdb records one entry per CDR3 protein without DNA. The sample table includes approximately 150,000 distinct CDR3 sequences. Input material: blood T cells: a sorted CD56 or NKG2C T cell subset, CD4+ or CD8+ T cells, or bulk PBMC T cells (not recorded which). Source of these receptors: a young man in good health.

V gene TRBV5-5 combines with J gene TRBJ2-7. The CDR3 has 15 amino acids. Germline CDR1 SGHKS, CDR2 YYEKEE (reference sequence). Here the CDR3 reads CASSSGQGRLYEQYF.

This chain links TRBV19 with TRBJ1-5. The CDR3 totals 12 residues. Germline CDR1 reads LNHDA; CDR2 reads SQIVND (reference sequence). CDR3 loop: CASRLINQPQHF.

This sequence joins TRBV18 and TRBJ2-4; TCRdb's D call of TRBD1 is untestable without DNA. The CDR3 is 17 residues long. The V gene's germline CDR1 is KGHSH and CDR2 LQKENI. The CDR3: CASSSTDSREPKNIQYF.

V gene TRBV13 combines with J gene TRBJ1-1. Germline assignment: CDR1 PRHDT and CDR2 FYEKMQ (reference sequence). The CDR3 sequence is 11 residues long. CDR3 sequence reads: CASSLTGEAFF.

This chain uses TRBV12-3 or TRBV12-4 with TRBJ1-2; TCRdb designates TRBD1, a call that cannot be tested without DNA. The CDR3 spans 15 residues. Here the CDR3 reads CASRPPYGGNYGYTF.

The chain joins TRBV11-2 to TRBJ2-7. The CDR3 is made up of 13 amino acids. The germline CDR1 and CDR2 sequences are SGHAT and FQNNGV. The CDR3 loop is CASSFRSSYEQYF.

The rearrangement uses TRBV12-3 or TRBV12-4 and TRBJ1-1. CDR3 size: 14 residues. This CDR3 reads CASSLNWGNTEAFF.

This chain links TRBV20-1 with TRBJ2-7; the D call of TRBD2 rests on TCRdb alone, since no DNA is present to check it. This CDR3 contains 18 residues. Germline loops: CDR1 DFQATT, CDR2 SNEGSKA (reference sequence). CDR3 region: CSARDIGTSRTRPYEQYF.

The gene calls are TRBV7-9 and TRBJ2-2. Germline loops: CDR1 SEHNR, CDR2 FQNEAQ (reference sequence). This CDR3 spans 14 amino acids. CDR3 in amino acids: CASSPRTVTGELFF.

The rearrangement links TRBV18 to TRBJ2-1; TCRdb returns TRBD1, unconfirmable since there is no DNA. Germline-derived CDR1 and CDR2 are KGHSH and LQKENI. The CDR3 has 15 amino acids. The CDR3 sequence is CASSLGATQYNEQFF.

The gene calls are TRBV7-9 and TRBJ1-1; as DNA is missing, the TRBD1 call by TCRdb cannot be tested. The CDR3 is 14 residues long. Germline CDR1 SEHNR, CDR2 FQNEAQ (reference sequence). The CDR3 sequence is CATEDILTNTEAFF.

The chain carries TRBV10-3 and TRBJ2-7. CDR1 is ENHRY and CDR2 is SYGVKD in the germline V gene. This CDR3 is built from 13 residues. CDR3 loop: CAISALSSYEQYF.

The chain joins TRBV4-1 to TRBJ2-4. Germline V gives CDR1 MGHRA, CDR2 YSYEKL. This CDR3 region has 15 residues. The CDR3: CASSQLSDAKNIQYF.

This sequence joins TRBV12-3 or TRBV12-4 and TRBJ1-5. The CDR3 has 13 residues. CDR3 in amino acids: CATMKDSNQPQHF.

CDR3 sequence reads: CASSPRGRSQSGYTF. V is TRBV13 and J is TRBJ1-2; TCRdb reports TRBD1, a call that lacks DNA to check it against. Per germline, CDR1 PRHDT and CDR2 FYEKMQ (reference sequence). The CDR3 runs 15 residues.

This CDR3 is CASSITPGGLKNEQFF. This sequence joins TRBV19 and TRBJ2-1; TCRdb lists TRBD2, though no DNA is available to test this call. CDR1 is LNHDA and CDR2 is SQIVND in the germline V gene (reference sequence). This CDR3 is 16 amino acids long. The complete variable domain, with remaining parts taken from reference TRBV19 and TRBJ2-1, reads DGGITQSPKYLFRKEGQNVTLSCEQNLNHDAMYWYRQDPGQGLRLIYYSQIVNDFQKGDIAEGYSVSREKKESFPLTVTSAQKNPTAFYLCASSITPGGLKNEQFFGPGTRLTVL.

The CDR3 reads CSVEDRPLEAFF. The rearrangement uses TRBV29-1 and TRBJ1-1. Germline V gene data show CDR1 as SQVTM and CDR2 as ANQGSEA. The length of the CDR3 is 12 residues.

The chain combines TRBV19 with TRBJ2-2. CDR3 size: 13 residues. From germline, CDR1 is LNHDA and CDR2 SQIVND (reference sequence). Here the CDR3 reads CALVTDDTGELFF.

This chain joins TRBV15 and TRBJ1-5; checking the TCRdb D call of TRBD1 is not possible without DNA. The CDR3 spans 18 residues. CDR1 and CDR2 (germline): LNHNV, YYDKDF (reference sequence). The CDR3 is CATSRELGWTASNQPQHF.

The gene calls are TRBV4-3 and TRBJ2-7; TCRdb reports TRBD1, a call that lacks DNA to check it against. The CDR3 is 14 amino acids. Germline values: CDR1 LGHNA, CDR2 YSLEER. This CDR3 is CASSQSPGVYEQYF.